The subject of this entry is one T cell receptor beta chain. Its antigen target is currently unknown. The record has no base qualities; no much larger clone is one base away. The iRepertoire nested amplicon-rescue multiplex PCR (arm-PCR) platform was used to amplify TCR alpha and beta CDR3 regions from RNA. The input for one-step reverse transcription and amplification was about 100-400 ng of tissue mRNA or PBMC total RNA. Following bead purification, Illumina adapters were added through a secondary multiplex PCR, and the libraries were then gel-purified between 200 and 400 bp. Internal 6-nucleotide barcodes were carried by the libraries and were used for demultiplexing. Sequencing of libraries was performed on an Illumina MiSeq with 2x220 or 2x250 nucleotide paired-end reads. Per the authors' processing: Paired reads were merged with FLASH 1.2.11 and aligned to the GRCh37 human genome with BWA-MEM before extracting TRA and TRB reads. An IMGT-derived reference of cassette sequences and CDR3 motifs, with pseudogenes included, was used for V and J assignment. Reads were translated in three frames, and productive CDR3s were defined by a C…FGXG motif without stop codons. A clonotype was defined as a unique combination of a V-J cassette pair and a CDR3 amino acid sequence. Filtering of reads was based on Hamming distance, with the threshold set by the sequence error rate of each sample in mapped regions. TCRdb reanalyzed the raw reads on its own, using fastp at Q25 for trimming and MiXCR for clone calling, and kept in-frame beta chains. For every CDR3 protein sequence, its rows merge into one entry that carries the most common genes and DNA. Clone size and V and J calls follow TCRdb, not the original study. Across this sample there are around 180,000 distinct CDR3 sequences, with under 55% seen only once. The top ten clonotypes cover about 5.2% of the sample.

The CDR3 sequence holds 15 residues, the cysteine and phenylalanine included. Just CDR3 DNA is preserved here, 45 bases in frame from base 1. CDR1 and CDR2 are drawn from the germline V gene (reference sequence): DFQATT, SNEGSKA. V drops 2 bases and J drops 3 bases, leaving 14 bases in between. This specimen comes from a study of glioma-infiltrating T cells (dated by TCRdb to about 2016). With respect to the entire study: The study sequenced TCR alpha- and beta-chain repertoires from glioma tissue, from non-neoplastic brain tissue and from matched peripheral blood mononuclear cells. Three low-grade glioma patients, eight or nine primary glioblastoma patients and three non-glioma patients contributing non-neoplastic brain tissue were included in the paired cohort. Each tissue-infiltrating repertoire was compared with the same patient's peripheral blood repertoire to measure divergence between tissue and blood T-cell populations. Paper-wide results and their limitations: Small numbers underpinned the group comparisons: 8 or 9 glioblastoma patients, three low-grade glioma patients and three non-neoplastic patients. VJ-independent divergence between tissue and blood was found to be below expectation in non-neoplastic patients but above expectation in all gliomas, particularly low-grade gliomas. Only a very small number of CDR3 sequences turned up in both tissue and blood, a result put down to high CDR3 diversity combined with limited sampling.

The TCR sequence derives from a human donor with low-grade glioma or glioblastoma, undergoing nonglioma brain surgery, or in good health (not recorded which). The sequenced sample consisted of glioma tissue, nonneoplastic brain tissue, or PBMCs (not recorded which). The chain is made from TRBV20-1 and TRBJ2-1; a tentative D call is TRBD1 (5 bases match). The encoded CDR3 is CSARPLTGFYNEQFF. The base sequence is TGCAGTGCTAGACCTCTAACAGGCTTCTACAATGAGCAGTTCTTC.